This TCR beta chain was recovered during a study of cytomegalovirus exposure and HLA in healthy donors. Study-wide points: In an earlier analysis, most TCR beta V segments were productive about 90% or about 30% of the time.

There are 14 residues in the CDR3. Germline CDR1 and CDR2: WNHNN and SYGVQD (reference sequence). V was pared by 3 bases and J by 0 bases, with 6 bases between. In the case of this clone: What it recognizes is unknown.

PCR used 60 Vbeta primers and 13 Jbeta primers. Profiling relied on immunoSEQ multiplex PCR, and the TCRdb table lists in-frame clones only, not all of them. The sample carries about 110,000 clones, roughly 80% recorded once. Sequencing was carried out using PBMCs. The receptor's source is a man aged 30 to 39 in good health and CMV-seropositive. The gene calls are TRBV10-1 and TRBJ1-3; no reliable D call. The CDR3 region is CASSDGSSGNTIYF. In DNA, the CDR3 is TGCGCCAGCAGTGATGGGAGCTCTGGAAACACCATATATTTT.